This T cell receptor (beta chain) was found in a study of T cell changes during pregnancy in multiple sclerosis (dated by TCRdb to the late 2010s). With regard to the full study: The study examined how the T cell repertoire changed over the course of pregnancy in women with multiple sclerosis.

The method behind the library was the immunoSEQ multiplex PCR assay. The source is immuneACCESS, and TCRdb retained only in-frame sequences with V and J called. Part of the clones is not carried over; for the studies checked, unresolved V genes explain less than half of this, and the remainder is unexplained. The sample has fewer than 90,000 clones on record, roughly 91% of them singletons. Of the sample, roughly 1% falls within the top ten clones. As regards this clone: This clone's antigen is unknown. Per-base quality was not reported, and no clone a single base away is much larger than it.

The receptor comes from a female donor with multiple sclerosis, enrolled in a pregnancy study. The specimen comprised peripheral blood, sampled in the first trimester of pregnancy.

The base sequence is TGTGCCAGCAGTTTGACCGGGACAGGGAGCACTGAAGCTTTCTTT. It translates to CASSLTGTGSTEAFF. Recombination linked TRBV2 to TRBJ1-1; 9 central nucleotides agree with TRBD1. V loses 5 bases at its end and J loses 4 bases; junction bases beyond the gene matches: 8. Sequences SNHLY (CDR1) and FYNNEI (CDR2) are obtained from the germline V gene. The CDR3 spans 15 residues, from the cysteine through the phenylalanine. Just CDR3 DNA is preserved here, 45 bases in frame from base 1.